Each of the 16 T cell receptor beta chains below was sequenced from the same sample in a study of shared clonotypes between healthy human individuals. CD8 cells classed as naive were CD45RO-negative and positively selected for CCR7, excluding terminally differentiated effector memory CD45RA+ cells. The assay was immunoSEQ multiplex PCR, and TCRdb's table has in-frame clones only and misses some. The sample has about 610,000 clones, roughly 96% seen once. The sample comprised naive CD8+ T cells sorted from blood. These receptors came from a woman between 25 and 40 years old in good health.

This clone appeared a single time. The J gene is TRBJ2-1, the V gene TRBV27; perhaps TRBD2 as D (5 bases). Germline V gene data show CDR1 as MNHEY and CDR2 as SMNVEV (reference sequence). This CDR3 contains 15 residues. V was trimmed by 2 bases and J by 5 bases, leaving 13 bases between them. As DNA, the CDR3 is TGTGCCAGCAGTTTACCCACCGCCGGGGACAATGAGCAGTTCTTC. Translating gives CASSLPTAGDNEQFF.

In this sample, this clone turned up once. The chain is built from TRBV5-6 and TRBJ1-6; TRBD1 is a possible D gene (5 bases). This CDR3 region has 13 residues. Germline CDR1 reads SGHDT; CDR2 reads YYEEEE. The ends were cut back, 0 bases at V and 10 bases at J, with 8 bases in the middle. The CDR3 coding sequence is TGTGCCAGCAGCTTGGAAGGGGACTCACCCCTCCACTTT. Amino acid sequence: CASSLEGDSPLHF.

The chain has TRBV15 and TRBJ1-5, with D tentatively TRBD1 (5 bases). V dropped 6 bases and J dropped 1 base, with 13 bases sitting between them. The CDR3 is 15 amino acids. CDR1 is LNHNV, CDR2 YYDKDF, per germline (reference sequence). The CDR3 spells CATSSGGPSNQPQHF. DNA of the CDR3: TGTGCCACCAGTTCTGGGGGTCCGAGCAATCAGCCCCAGCATTTT.

The chain joins TRBV28 to TRBJ1-2; D not certain. The CDR3 contains 11 residues. Germline V lookup: CDR1 MDHEN, CDR2 SYDVKM. V was trimmed by 6 bases and J by 4 bases, leaving 6 bases between them. CDR3 sequence (DNA): TGTGCCAGCAGATCAATCTATGGCTACACCTTC. The encoded protein is CASRSIYGYTF.

This chain joins TRBV4-2 and TRBJ2-5; D not resolved. The end of the DNA is better explained by TRBJ2-7, so the J call may be wrong. Germline V CDR1 and CDR2: LGHNA, YNFKEQ. The CDR3 is 13 amino acids. Here the CDR3 DNA reads TGTGCCAGCAGCCAAGTGGGTGAATTCGAGCAGTACTTC. This translates into CASSQVGEFEQYF.

CDR3 amino acids: CASSAGGAGTDTQYF. The CDR3 DNA reads as TGTGCCAGCAGCGCTGGAGGAGCGGGCACAGATACGCAGTATTTT. This chain joins TRBV9 and TRBJ2-3; possible D gene TRBD2, 5 bases. Between the trimmed V and J ends, which lost 3 bases and 1 base, there was a span of 12 bases. The germline V gene encodes CDR1 SGDLS and CDR2 YYNGEE. CDR3 length: 15 amino acids.

The genes are TRBV2 and TRBJ2-5; D may correspond to TRBD1 or TRBD2 (5 bases each). The germline V gene encodes CDR1 SNHLY and CDR2 FYNNEI. The V gene lost 4 bases and the J gene lost 5 bases, with 17 bases spanning the gap. The CDR3 loop spans 15 amino acids. In DNA, the CDR3 is TGTGCCAGCAGTGCCCGGGACCCTCTCCCGGAGACCCAGTACTTC. Its translation is CASSARDPLPETQYF.

CDR3 region: CASSGAEAYEQYF. The CDR3 nucleotides are TGTGCCAGTTCAGGGGCCGAAGCCTACGAGCAGTACTTC. The genes are TRBV19 and TRBJ2-7; perhaps TRBD1 as D (6 bases). Per germline, CDR1 LNHDA and CDR2 SQIVND (reference sequence). The V gene lost 8 bases and the J gene lost 2 bases, with 13 bases spanning the gap. There are 13 residues in the CDR3.

Comments on this clone: Other DNA sequences within the sample encode an identical CDR3. This chain joins TRBV29-1 and TRBJ2-5; unclear D gene. The better agreement between TRBJ2-7 and the DNA end casts doubt on the J call. The germline gives CDR1 SQVTM, CDR2 ANQGSEA. The CDR3 length is 12 residues. DNA for the CDR3: TGCAGCGTTGAAGATCGGGCCTACGAGCAGTACTTC. Translating gives CSVEDRAYEQYF.

The chain is built from TRBV6-5 and TRBJ1-2; no reliable D call. Germline CDR1 MNHEY, CDR2 SVGAGI. The V and J ends lost 6 bases and 0 bases respectively, with 14 bases between them. The length of the CDR3 is 15 residues. The CDR3 DNA reads TGTGCCAGCAGCCCTACGGGTGCTACTAACTATGGCTACACCTTC. The encoded protein is CASSPTGATNYGYTF.

This chain uses TRBV5-1 with TRBJ2-7, with TRBD1 as a possible D gene (8 bases). The germline V and J ends were trimmed by 4 bases and 2 bases, with 13 bases remaining between them. The CDR3 consists of 14 residues. CDR1 is SGHRS, CDR2 YFSETQ, per germline. The CDR3 spells CASSRGDRTYEQYF. The CDR3 nucleotides read TGCGCCAGCAGCCGGGGGGACAGGACCTACGAGCAGTACTTC.

The chain links TRBV4-2 to TRBJ2-1; no reliable D call. In germline, CDR1 is LGHNA, CDR2 YNFKEQ. The ends were cut back, 4 bases at V and 1 base at J, with 8 bases in the middle. This CDR3 comprises 14 residues. In DNA, the CDR3 is TGTGCCAGCAGCCTCGGTACGTCCTACAATGAGCAGTTCTTC. Protein product: CASSLGTSYNEQFF.

As regards this clone: Mismatch with germline at one junction end may stem from a read error. This chain connects TRBV27 to TRBJ2-7; 9 bases align to TRBD1. The germline gives CDR1 MNHEY, CDR2 SMNVEV (reference sequence). The CDR3 spans 13 residues. The CDR3 sequence: CASSYSRTGVWNF. In DNA form, the CDR3 reads TGTGCCAGCAGTTACAGTAGGACAGGGGTCTGGAACTTC.

The V gene is TRBV28, the J gene TRBJ2-3; 12 bases match TRBD2. CDR3 length: 15 residues. CDR1 is MDHEN, CDR2 SYDVKM, per germline. V was clipped by 4 bases and J by 4 bases; unmatched bases: 3. The CDR3, as DNA: TGTGCCAGCAGTTATAGACTAGCGGGAGCAGATACGCAGTATTTT. Translated: CASSYRLAGADTQYF.

This chain joins TRBV4-1 and TRBJ2-7, with a tentative D call TRBD2 (5 bases). The V gene's germline CDR1 is MGHRA and CDR2 YSYEKL. This CDR3 is 16 amino acids long. Deletions cut 0 bases from V and 1 base from J, with 13 bases between. CDR3 nucleotide sequence: TGCGCCAGCAGCCAAGAGGGCGTCGGAGGTTCCTACGAGCAGTACTTC. Its translation is CASSQEGVGGSYEQYF.

J is TRBJ2-1 and V is TRBV19; 8 nucleotides agree with TRBD2. The V gene end was trimmed by 5 bases and the J gene end by 7 bases; junction bases not matched to a gene: 10. CDR1 and CDR2 from the germline V gene are LNHDA and SQIVND (reference sequence). The CDR3 runs 15 residues. This CDR3 is CASSYGTRGLNEQFF. CDR3 nucleotides: TGTGCCAGTAGTTACGGGACTAGGGGATTAAATGAGCAGTTCTTC.